This T cell receptor (beta chain) was identified during a study of T cell responses to AZD1222 COVID-19 vaccine (dated by TCRdb to about 2021). About the investigation overall: TCR sequencing was performed for 230 to 250 trial participants, of whom about 200 were given two doses of AZD1222 and 26 were given two doses of MenACWY control vaccine. Trial participants were enrolled by age into 18-55, 56-69 and 70-plus year subgroups, with 148, 28 and 57 TCR-sequenced participants respectively. Study-level results and caveats: No day 14 peak-response samples were available, so repertoires were characterized only after the peak T cell response. Epitopes outside the regions mutated in the B.1.351 and B.1.1.7 variants were reportedly recognized by nearly half of the unique spike-specific TCRs. In the small 56-69-year group, the increase in depth fell short of significance, most likely because of low power. Most participants were white British and females outnumbered males, and the authors suggested that clonal diversity may have been underestimated. The vaccine-associated CD4 TCRs covered the entire spike protein, and the dominant responses fell in regions 160-218 and 743-854. A significant rise in spike-specific TCR breadth and depth was observed after two AZD1222 doses relative to day 0 and relative to MenACWY recipients. Conclusions about previously exposed vaccinees are limited, since just 6 or 7 AZD1222 recipients were seropositive for SARS-CoV-2 at baseline.

From its cysteine to its phenylalanine, the CDR3 spans 15 amino acids. CDR3 DNA is the only sequence kept; it has 45 bases, read in frame from the first base. The junction shows trimming of 4 bases on V and 0 bases on J, plus 7 bases between the germline ends. CDR1 and CDR2 were assigned from the germline V gene (reference sequence) as LNHDA and SQIVND. The CDR3 regions of human TCRbeta chains were subjected to immunosequencing. Per the authors' processing: TCRs in the repertoires were matched against a reference library of SARS-CoV-2-specific TCRs that had been generated with the MIRA antigen-specificity platform. Breadth was defined as the fraction of unique TCRs that were SARS-CoV-2-associated. Depth was defined as the fraction of total T cells that were SARS-CoV-2-associated. Using the MIRA data, each spike-specific TCR was assigned both to the spike region to which the TCR was reactive and to a CD4 or CD8 class. Log10-transformed breadth and depth values were compared by one-way ANOVA with Sidak's multiple comparisons tests. Held by TCRdb, this immuneACCESS table contains in-frame sequences only and omits some clones. Under half of the omission traces to an unresolved V gene where checked; the cause of the rest is unknown. That table supplies the V and J calls and clone size; D and trimming were determined from the DNA. The sample table lists around 45,000 clones, around four fifths of them with a count of one. The top ten constitute about a fifth of the sample.

The sample's time point, from its label and the paper: about 28 days (+/-7) after the second vaccine dose. The treatment or condition label for this specimen denotes: meningococcal conjugate vaccine given as trial control. Samples from vaccinated people were obtained from the UK trials COV001 and COV002, which included a single-blind randomized controlled phase 2/3 trial of AZD1222 (ChAdOx1 nCoV-19) in healthy adults. Trial participant PBMC samples were collected at day 0 and day 28 after the second dose for TCRbeta chain sequencing. On this clone itself: The target of this receptor is not known. The sample holds no much larger clone one base away, and base qualities are not on file.

In this chain, TRBV19 is recombined with TRBJ2-6; the D segment could be TRBD1, given 5 matching bases. Sequenced material: peripheral blood, taken 28 days after the second dose of the MenACWY control vaccine. This receptor was identified in an adult who received the MenACWY meningococcal vaccine as a control. The DNA sequence reads TGTGCCAGTAGTAACAGGTTCTCTGGGGCCAACGTCCTGACTTTC. Translated, this gives CASSNRFSGANVLTF.